This T cell receptor beta chain came from a study of beta chain features in type 1 diabetes. Study conclusions and caveats: Shorter TCRB CDR3s, moderately but significantly so, marked every one of the four CD4+ subsets in Type 1 diabetes patients.

The junction had 3 bases not matched to a gene; V was cut back by 3 bases and J by 1 base. The germline V gene has CDR1 PRHDT and CDR2 FYEKMQ (reference sequence). CDR3 length: 16 amino acids. Investigators reverse transcribed all isolated RNA, so they sequenced expressed TCRB transcripts. Repertoires were generated with immunoSEQ multiplex PCR, while TCRdb's copy carries only in-frame clones and drops some. The repertoire consists of 600,000 to 700,000 clones, with around an eighth occurring once and the leading ten covering about 0.02%. Regarding this clone: No antigen is known for it.

V and J are TRBV13 and TRBJ2-3; 11 bases fit TRBD2. The sample consisted of naive CD4+ T cells from blood. This TCR came from a man aged 18 to 29 with type 1 diabetes. CDR3 coding DNA: TGTGCCAGCAGCTTTACGGGACTAGCGGGCACAGATACGCAGTATTTT. This codes for CASSFTGLAGTDTQYF.